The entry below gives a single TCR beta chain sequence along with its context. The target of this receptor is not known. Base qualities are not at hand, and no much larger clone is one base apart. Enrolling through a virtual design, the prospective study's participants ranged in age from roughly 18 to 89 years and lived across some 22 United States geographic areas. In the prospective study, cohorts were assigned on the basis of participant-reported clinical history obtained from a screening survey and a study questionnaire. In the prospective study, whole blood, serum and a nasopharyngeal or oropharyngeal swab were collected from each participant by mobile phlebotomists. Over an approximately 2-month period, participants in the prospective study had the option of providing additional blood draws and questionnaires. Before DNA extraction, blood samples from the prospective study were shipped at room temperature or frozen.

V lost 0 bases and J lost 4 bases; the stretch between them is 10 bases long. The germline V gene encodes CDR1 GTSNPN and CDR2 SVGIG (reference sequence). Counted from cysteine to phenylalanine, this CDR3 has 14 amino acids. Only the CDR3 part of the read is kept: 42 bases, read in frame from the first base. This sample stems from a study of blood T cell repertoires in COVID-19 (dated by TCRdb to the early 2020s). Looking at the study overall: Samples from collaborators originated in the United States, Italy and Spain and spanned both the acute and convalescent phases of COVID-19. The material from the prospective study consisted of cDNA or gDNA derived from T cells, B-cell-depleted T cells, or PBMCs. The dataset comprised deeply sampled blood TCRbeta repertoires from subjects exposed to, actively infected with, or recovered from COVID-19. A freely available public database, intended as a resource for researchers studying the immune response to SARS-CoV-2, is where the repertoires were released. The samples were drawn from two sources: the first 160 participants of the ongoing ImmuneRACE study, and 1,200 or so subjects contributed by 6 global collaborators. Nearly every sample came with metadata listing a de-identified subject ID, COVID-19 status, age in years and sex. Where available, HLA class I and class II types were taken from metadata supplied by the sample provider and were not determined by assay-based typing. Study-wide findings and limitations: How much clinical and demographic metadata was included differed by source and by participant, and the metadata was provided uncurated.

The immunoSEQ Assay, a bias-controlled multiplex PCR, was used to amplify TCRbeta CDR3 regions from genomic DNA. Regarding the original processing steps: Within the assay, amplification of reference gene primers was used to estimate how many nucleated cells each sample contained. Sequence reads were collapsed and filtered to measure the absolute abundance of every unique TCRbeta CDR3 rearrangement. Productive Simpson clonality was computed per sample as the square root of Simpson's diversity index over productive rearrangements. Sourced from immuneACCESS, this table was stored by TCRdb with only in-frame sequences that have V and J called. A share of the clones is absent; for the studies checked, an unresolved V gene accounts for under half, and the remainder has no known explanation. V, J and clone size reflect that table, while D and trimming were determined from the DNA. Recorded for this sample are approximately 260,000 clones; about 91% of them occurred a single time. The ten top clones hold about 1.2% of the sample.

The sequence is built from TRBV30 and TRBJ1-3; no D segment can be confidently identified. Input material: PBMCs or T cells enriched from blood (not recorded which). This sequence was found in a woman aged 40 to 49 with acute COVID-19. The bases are TGTGCCTGGAGTGTGTACTCGCGGGGAAACACCATATATTTT. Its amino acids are CAWSVYSRGNTIYF.